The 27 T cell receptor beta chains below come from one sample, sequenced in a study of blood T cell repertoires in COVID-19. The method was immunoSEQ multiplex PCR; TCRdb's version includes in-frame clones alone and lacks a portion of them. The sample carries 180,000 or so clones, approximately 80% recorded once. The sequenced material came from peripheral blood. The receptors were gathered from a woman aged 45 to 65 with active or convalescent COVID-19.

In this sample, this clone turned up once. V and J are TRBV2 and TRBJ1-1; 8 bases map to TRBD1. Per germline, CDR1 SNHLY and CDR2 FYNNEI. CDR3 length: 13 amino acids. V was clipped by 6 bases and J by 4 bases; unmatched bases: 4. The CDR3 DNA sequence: TGTGCCAGCAGAACCACAGGGGGCACTGAAGCTTTCTTT. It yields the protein CASRTTGGTEAFF.

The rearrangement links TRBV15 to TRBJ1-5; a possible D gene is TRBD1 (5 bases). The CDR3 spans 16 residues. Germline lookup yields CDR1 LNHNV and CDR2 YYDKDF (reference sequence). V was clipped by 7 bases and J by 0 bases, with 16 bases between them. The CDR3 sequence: CATKWGGLNSNQPQHF. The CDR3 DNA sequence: TGTGCCACCAAGTGGGGGGGGTTAAATAGCAATCAGCCCCAGCATTTT.

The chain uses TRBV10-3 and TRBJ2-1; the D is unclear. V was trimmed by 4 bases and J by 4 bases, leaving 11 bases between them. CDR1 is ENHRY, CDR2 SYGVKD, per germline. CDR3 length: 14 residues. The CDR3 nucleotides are TGTGCCATCAGTGGCGATCATATATACAATGAGCAGTTCTTC. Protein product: CAISGDHIYNEQFF.

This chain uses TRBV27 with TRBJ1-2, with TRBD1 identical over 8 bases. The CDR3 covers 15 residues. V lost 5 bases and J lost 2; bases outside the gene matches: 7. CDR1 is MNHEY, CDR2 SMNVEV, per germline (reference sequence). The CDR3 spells CASSPETGENYGYTF. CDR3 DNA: TGTGCCAGCAGTCCGGAGACAGGGGAAAACTATGGCTACACCTTC.

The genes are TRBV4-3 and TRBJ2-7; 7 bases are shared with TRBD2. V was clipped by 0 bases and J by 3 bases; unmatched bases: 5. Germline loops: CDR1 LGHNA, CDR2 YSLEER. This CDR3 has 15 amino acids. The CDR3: CASSQDNLAVYEQYF. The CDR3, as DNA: TGCGCCAGCAGCCAAGATAACCTAGCGGTCTACGAGCAGTACTTC.

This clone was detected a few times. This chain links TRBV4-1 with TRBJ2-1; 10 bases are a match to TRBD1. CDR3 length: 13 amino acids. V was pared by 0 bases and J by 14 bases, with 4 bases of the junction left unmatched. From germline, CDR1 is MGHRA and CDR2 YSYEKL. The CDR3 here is CASSQEPGTGEFF. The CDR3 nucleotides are TGCGCCAGCAGCCAAGAACCGGGGACAGGGGAGTTCTTC.

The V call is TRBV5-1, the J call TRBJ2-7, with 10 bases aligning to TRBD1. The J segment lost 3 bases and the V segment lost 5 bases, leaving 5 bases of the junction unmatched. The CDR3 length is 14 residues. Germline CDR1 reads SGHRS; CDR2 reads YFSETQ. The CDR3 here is CASRSGQGFYEQYF. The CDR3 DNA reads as TGCGCCAGCAGGTCGGGACAGGGGTTCTACGAGCAGTACTTC. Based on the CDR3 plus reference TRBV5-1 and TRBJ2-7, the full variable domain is KAGVTQTPRYLIKTRGQQVTLSCSPISGHRSVSWYQQTPGQGLQFLFEYFSETQRNKGNFPGRFSGRQFSNSRSEMNVSTLELGDSALYLCASRSGQGFYEQYFGPGTRLTVT.

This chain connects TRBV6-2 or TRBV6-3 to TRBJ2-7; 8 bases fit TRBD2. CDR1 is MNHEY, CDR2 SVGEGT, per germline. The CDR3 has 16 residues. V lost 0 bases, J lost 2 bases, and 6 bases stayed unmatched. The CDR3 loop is CASSYSSASGPYEQYF. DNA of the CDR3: TGTGCCAGCAGTTACTCGAGCGCTAGCGGGCCCTACGAGCAGTACTTC.

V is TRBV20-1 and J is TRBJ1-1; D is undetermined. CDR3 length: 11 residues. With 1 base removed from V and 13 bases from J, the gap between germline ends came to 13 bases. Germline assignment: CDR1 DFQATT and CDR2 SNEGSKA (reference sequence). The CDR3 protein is CSARGPPGDFF. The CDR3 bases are TGCAGTGCTAGAGGGCCGCCCGGGGATTTCTTT.

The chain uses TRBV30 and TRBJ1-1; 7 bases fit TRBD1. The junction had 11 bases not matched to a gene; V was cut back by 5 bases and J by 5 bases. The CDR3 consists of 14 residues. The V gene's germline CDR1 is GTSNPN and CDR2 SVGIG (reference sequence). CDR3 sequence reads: CAWCQGVVWTEAFF. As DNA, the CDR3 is TGTGCCTGGTGCCAGGGGGTTGTTTGGACTGAAGCTTTCTTT.

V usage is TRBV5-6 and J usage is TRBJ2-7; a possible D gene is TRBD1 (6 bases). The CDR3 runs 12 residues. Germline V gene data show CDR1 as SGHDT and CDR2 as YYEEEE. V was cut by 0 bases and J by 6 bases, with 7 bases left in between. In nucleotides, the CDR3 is TGTGCCAGCAGCTTGGTCAGGGGCGAGCAGTACTTC. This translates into CASSLVRGEQYF.

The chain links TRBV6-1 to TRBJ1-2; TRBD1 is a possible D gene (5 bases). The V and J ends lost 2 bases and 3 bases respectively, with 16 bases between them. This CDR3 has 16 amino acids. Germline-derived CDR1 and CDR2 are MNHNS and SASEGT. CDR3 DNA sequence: TGTGCCAGCAGTGAAATTGTCCTGACAGTTTACTATGGCTACACCTTC. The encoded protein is CASSEIVLTVYYGYTF.

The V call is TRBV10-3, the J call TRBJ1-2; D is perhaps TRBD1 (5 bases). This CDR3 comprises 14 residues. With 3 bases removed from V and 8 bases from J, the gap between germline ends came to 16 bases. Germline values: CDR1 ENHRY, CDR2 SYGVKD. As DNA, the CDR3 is TGTGCCATCAGTGATTGGGGACCGGGAGGCGGCTACACCTTC. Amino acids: CAISDWGPGGGYTF.

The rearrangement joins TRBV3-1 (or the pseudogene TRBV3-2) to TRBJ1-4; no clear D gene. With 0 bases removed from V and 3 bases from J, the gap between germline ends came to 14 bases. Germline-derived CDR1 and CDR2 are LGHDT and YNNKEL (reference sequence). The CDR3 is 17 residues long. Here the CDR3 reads CASSQDRGFLANEKLFF. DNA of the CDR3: TGTGCCAGCAGCCAAGATCGAGGGTTTCTGGCTAATGAAAAACTGTTTTTT.

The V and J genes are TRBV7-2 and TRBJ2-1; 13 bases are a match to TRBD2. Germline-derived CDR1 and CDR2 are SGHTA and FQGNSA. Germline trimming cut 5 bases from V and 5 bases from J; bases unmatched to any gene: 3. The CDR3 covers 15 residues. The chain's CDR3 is CASSRGLAGNNEQFF. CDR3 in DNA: TGTGCCAGCAGCCGGGGACTAGCGGGGAACAATGAGCAGTTCTTC.

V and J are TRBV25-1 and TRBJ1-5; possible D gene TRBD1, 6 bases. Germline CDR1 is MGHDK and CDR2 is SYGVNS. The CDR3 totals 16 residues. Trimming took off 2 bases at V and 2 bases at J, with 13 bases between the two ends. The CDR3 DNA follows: TGTGCCAGCAGTGAAGGGGGCGCGGGTGGCAATCAGCCCCAGCATTTT. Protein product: CASSEGGAGGNQPQHF.

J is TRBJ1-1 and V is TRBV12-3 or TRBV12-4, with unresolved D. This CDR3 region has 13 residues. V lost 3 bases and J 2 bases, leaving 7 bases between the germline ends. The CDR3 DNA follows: TGTGCCAGCAGTTTGTACACAAACACTGAAGCTTTCTTT. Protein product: CASSLYTNTEAFF.

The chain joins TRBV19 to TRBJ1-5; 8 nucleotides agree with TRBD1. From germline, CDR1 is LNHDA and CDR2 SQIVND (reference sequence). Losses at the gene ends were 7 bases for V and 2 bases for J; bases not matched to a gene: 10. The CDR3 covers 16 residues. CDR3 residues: CASTTKKTGGNQPQHF. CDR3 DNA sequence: TGTGCCAGTACCACCAAAAAGACAGGGGGCAATCAGCCCCAGCATTTT.

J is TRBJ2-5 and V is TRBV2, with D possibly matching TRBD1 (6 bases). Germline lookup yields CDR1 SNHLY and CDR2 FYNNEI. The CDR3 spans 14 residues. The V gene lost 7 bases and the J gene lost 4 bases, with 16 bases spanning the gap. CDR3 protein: CASTRQVVLETQYF. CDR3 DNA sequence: TGTGCCAGCACGAGACAGGTTGTCTTAGAGACCCAGTACTTC.

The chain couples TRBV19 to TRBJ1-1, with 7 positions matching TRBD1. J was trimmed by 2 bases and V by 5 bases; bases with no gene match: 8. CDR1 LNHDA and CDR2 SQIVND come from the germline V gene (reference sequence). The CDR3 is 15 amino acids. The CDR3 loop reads CASSVTGQPNTEAFF. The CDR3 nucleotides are TGTGCCAGTAGTGTCACGGGACAGCCAAACACTGAAGCTTTCTTT.

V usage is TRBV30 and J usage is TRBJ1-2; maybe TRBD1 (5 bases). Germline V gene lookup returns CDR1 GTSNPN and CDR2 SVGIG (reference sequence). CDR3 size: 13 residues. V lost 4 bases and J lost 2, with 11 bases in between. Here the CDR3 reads CAWNRQWNYGYTF. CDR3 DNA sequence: TGTGCCTGGAATCGACAGTGGAACTATGGCTACACCTTC.

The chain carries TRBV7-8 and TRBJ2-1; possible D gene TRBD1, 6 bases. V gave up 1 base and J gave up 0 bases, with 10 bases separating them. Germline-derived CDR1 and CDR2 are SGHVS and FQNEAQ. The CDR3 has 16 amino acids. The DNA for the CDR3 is TGTGCCAGCAGCTTAGTTCTACAGGGCTCCTACAATGAGCAGTTCTTC. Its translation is CASSLVLQGSYNEQFF.

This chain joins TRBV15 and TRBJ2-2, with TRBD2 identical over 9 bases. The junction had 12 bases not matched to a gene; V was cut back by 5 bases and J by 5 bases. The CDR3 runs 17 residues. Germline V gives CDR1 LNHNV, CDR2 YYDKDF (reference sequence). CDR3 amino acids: CATSPEGPLAGTGELFF. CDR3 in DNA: TGTGCCACCAGCCCTGAGGGGCCGCTAGCGGGAACCGGGGAGCTGTTTTTT.

The CDR3 loop reads CASSERGTSYEQYF. CDR3 sequence (DNA): TGTGCCAGCAGTGAAAGGGGAACCTCCTACGAGCAGTACTTC. V and J are TRBV6-1 and TRBJ2-7, with D possibly matching TRBD1 (5 bases). The CDR3 is 14 residues long. Germline loops: CDR1 MNHNS, CDR2 SASEGT. Trimming removed 2 bases from V and 0 bases from J, with 8 bases in between.

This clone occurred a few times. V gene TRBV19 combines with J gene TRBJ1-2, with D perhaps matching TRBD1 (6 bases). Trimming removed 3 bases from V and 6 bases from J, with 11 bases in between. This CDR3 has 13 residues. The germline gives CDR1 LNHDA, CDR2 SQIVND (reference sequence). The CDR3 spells CASSMQGRDGYTF. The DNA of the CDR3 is TGTGCCAGTAGTATGCAGGGGCGAGATGGCTACACCTTC.

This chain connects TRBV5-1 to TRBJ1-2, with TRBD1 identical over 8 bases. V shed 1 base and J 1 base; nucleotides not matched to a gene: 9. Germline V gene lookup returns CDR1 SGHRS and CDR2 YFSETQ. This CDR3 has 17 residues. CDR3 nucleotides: TGCGCCAGCAGCTTGTTCCAGGGGGCGAATAATAACTATGGCTACACCTTC. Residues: CASSLFQGANNNYGYTF.

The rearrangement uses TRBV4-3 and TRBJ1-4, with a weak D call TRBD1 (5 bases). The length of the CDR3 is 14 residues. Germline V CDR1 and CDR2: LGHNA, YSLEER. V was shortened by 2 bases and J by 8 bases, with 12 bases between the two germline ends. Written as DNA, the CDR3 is TGCGCCAGCAGCCAACGAACGGGGGGGGAAAAACTGTTTTTT. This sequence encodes CASSQRTGGEKLFF.